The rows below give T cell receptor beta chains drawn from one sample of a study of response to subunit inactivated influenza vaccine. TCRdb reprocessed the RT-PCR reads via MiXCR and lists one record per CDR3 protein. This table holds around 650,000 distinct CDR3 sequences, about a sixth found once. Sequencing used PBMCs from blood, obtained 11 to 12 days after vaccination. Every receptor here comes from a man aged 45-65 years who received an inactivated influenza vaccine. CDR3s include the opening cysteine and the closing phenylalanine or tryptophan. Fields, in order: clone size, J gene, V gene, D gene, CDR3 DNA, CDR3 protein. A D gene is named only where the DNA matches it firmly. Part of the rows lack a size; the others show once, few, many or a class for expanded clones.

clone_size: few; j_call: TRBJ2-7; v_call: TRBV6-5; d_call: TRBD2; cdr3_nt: TGTGCCAGCAGTTACTCCGGGGTCCAGCGGGGTCCCTACGAGCAGTACTTC; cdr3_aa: CASSYSGVQRGPYEQYF
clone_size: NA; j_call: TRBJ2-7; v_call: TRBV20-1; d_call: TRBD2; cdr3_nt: TGCAGTGCCTCAACGGCTAGCGGGACTTACGAGCAGTACTTC; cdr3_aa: CSASTASGTYEQYF
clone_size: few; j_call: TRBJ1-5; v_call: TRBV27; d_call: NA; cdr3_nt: TGTGCCAGCAGTTTTGTAGGGGCCAATCAGCCCCAGCATTTT; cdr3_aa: CASSFVGANQPQHF
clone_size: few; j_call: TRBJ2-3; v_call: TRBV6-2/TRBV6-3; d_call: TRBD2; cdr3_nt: TGTGCCAGCAGGGCCCGAGCGGGAGTTTCTTATTCTACGCAGTATTTT; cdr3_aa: CASRARAGVSYSTQYF
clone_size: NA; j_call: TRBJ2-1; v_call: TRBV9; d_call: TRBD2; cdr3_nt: TGTGCCAGCAGCGTAGGACTAGCCTTGACTTTATACAATGAGCAGTTCTTC; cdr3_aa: CASSVGLALTLYNEQFF
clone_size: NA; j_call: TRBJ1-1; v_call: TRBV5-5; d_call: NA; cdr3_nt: TGTGCCAGCAGCTTCACGCTAACCGCGGGGGAAAAAGCTTTCTTT; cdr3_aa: CASSFTLTAGEKAFF
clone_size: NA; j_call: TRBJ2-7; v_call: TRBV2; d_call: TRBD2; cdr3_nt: TGTGCCAGCAGGACCCTAATCTTAGCGGGAGGCTACGAGCAGTACTTC; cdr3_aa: CASRTLILAGGYEQYF
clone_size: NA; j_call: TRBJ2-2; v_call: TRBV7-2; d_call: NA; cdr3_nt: TGTGCCAGCAGCTTAATTGGGAACGGGGAGCTGTTTTTT; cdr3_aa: CASSLIGNGELFF
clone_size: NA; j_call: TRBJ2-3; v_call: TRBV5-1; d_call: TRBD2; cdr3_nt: TGCGCCAGTTCGACTAGCGGGGGAGGGGATACGCAGTATTTT; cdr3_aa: CASSTSGGGDTQYF
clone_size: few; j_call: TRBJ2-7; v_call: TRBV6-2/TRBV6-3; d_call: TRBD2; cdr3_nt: TGTGCCAGCAGTGCCGGGACTAGCGGGAGCCCACCTCTCGAGCAGTACTTC; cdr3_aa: CASSAGTSGSPPLEQYF
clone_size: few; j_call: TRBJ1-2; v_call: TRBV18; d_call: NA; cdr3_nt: TGTGCCAGCTCACCCTCGGGACTCCTCCTTCTTTCGTCCGGCTACACCTTC; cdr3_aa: CASSPSGLLLLSSGYTF
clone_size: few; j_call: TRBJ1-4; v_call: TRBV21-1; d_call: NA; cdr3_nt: TGTGCCAGCAGCTCCCAGGACGGTGCCGTTTCTAATGAAAAACTGTTTTTT; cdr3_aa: CASSSQDGAVSNEKLFF
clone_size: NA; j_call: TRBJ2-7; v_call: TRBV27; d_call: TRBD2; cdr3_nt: TGTGCCAGCAGTTCCCGTGGGGGGGTTAATCACGAGCAGTACTTC; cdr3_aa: CASSSRGGVNHEQYF
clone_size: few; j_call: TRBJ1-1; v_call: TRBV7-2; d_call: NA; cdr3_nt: TGTGCCAGCAGCTTAGTTGTGGGCTCGAACACTGAAGCTTTCTTT; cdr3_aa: CASSLVVGSNTEAFF
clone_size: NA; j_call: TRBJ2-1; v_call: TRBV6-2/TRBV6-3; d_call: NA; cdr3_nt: TGTGCCAGCAGTGACGACCCCGGACTGGCCTACAATGAGCAGTTCTTC; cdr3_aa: CASSDDPGLAYNEQFF
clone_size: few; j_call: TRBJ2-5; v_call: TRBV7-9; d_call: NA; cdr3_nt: TGTGCCAGCAGCTTACTTGGGACACCACAAGAGACCCAGTACTTC; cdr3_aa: CASSLLGTPQETQYF
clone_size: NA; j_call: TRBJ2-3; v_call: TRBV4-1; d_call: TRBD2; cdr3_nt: TGCGCCAGCAGCCAAGTGGGACTAGAGGTAGATACGCAGTATTTT; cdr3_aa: CASSQVGLEVDTQYF
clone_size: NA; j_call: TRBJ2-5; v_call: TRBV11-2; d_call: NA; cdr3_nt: TGTGCCAGCAGCCTCTCCTACCTCTCGGCGGAGACCCAGTACTTC; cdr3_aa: CASSLSYLSAETQYF
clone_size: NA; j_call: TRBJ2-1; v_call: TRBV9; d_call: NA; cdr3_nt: TGTGCCAGCAGTGTCGTCTGGGGGGGCCAGGTCGATGAGCAGTTCTTC; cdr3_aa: CASSVVWGGQVDEQFF
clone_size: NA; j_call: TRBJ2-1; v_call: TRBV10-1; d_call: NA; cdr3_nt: TGCGCCAGCAGTGGAGGATCAGCGGCGTACTACAATGAGCAGTTCTTC; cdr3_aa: CASSGGSAAYYNEQFF
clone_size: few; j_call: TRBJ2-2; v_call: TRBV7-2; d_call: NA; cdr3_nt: TGTGCCAGCAGCTTAGTGCAGGGGCGGATCACCGGGGAGCTGTTTTTT; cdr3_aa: CASSLVQGRITGELFF
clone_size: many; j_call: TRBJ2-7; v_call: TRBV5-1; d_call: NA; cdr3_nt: TGCGCCAGCAGCTTGGAGATCAGCTACGAGCAGTACTTC; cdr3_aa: CASSLEISYEQYF
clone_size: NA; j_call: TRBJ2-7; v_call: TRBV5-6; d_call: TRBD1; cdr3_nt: TGTGCCAGCAGCTCCGGGACAGGGTTGCCCGAGCAGTACTTC; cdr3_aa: CASSSGTGLPEQYF
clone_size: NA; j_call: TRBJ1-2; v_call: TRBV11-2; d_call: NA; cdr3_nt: TGTGCCAGCAGCCCGGCTGGGGACTATGGCTACACCTTC; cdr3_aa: CASSPAGDYGYTF
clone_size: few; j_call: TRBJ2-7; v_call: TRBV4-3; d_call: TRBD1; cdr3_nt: TGCGCCAGCAGCCAACAGACAGGGGCTTCCTACGAGCAGTACTTC; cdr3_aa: CASSQQTGASYEQYF
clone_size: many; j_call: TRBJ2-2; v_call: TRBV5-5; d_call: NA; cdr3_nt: TGTGCCAGCAGCTTAAGGGTTGCCGGGGAGCTGTTTTTT; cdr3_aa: CASSLRVAGELFF
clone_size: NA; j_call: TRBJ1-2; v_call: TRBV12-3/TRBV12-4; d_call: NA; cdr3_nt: TGTGCCAGCAGTTTTCGGCCGGGGGAAGATGGCTACACCTTC; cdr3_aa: CASSFRPGEDGYTF
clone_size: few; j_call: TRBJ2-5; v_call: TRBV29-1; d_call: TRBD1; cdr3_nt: TGCAGCGTTGTGATGTACAGGGGAGAGACCCAGTACTTC; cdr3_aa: CSVVMYRGETQYF
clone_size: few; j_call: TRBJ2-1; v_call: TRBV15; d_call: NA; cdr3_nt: TGTGCCACCAGCAGAATCTTCTACAATGAGCAGTTCTTC; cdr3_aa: CATSRIFYNEQFF
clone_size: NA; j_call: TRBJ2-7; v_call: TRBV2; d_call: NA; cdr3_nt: TGTGCCAGCACCTTAAACGGGGGTTTCTACGAGCAGTACTTC; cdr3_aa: CASTLNGGFYEQYF
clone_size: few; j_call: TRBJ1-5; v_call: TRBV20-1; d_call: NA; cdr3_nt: TGCAGTGCTGGGCGGGGGTCTAGCAATCAGCCCCAGCATTTT; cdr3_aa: CSAGRGSSNQPQHF
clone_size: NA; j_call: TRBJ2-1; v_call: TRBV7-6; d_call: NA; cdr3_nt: TGTGCCAGCAGCTTTTTGGCCTTAGGGTACAATGAGCAGTTCTTC; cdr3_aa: CASSFLALGYNEQFF
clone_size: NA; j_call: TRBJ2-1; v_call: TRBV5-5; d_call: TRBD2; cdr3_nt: TGTGCCAGCAGCCCAACTCCTTCTAGCGGGAGGGATGAGCAGTTCTTC; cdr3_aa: CASSPTPSSGRDEQFF
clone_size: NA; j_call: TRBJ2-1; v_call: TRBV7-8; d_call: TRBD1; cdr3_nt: TGTGCCAGCAGCTACGGGACAGGGTTCTACAATGAGCAGTTCTTC; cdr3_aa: CASSYGTGFYNEQFF
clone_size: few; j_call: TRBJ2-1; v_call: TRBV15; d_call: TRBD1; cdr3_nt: TGTGCCACCAGCAGGGACTATCCCGGGACAGGGTCGGTTGAGCAGTTCTTC; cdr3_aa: CATSRDYPGTGSVEQFF
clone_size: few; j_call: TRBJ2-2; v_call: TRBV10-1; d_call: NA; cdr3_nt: TGCGCCAGCAGTGAGTCCGGGATTAACACCGGGGAGCTGTTTTTT; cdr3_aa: CASSESGINTGELFF
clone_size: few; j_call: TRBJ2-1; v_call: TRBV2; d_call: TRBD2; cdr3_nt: TGTGCCAGCAGTGAAGTAAGACTAGCGGAAGGGAATGAGCAGTTCTTC; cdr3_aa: CASSEVRLAEGNEQFF
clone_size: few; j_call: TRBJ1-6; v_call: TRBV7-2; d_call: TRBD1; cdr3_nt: TGTGCCAGCAGCCCAACAGGGGATTCACCCCTCCACTTT; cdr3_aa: CASSPTGDSPLHF
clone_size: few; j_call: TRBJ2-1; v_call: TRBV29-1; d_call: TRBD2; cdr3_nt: TGCAGCGCCTCTGGGGGGCGCGGGAGGGTCTACAATGAGCAGTTCTTC; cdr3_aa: CSASGGRGRVYNEQFF
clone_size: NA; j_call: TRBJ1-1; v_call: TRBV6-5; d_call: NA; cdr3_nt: TGTGCCAGCAGTTACAAAGCAGGGAACACTGAAGCTTTCTTT; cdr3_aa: CASSYKAGNTEAFF
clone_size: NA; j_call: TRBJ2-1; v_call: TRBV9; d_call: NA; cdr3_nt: TGTGCCAGCGCAGGGGAGTCGGGGCCTTCCTACAATGAGCAGTTCTTC; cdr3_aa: CASAGESGPSYNEQFF
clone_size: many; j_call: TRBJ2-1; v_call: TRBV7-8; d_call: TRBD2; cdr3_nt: TGTGCCAGCAGCTGGCTAGCGGGGGTTGAGCAGTTCTTC; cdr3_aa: CASSWLAGVEQFF
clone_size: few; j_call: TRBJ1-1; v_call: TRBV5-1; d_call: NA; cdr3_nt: TGCGCCAGCAGCGGAGCGGGGGGCGGAACTGAAGCTTTCTTT; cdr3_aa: CASSGAGGGTEAFF
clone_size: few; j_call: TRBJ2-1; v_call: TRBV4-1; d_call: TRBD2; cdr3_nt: TGCGCCAGCAGCCAAGAAATCAGCGGGAGGGCCCTAGATGAGCAGTTCTTC; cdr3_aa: CASSQEISGRALDEQFF
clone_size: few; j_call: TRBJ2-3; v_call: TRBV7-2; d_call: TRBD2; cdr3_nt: TGTGCCAGCAGCTTAGCTCTAGCGGCAGATACGCAGTATTTT; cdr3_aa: CASSLALAADTQYF
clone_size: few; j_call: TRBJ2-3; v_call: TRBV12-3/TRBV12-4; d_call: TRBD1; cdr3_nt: TGTGCCAGCAGAGCGACAGGGTTAGGCACAGATACGCAGTATTTT; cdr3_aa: CASRATGLGTDTQYF
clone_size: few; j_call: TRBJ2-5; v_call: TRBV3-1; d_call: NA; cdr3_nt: TGTGCCAGCAGCCCCGACTGGGGCGAAGAGACCCAGTACTTC; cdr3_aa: CASSPDWGEETQYF
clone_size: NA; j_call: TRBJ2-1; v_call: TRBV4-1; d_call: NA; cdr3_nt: TGCGCCAGCAGCCAAGTTCGGGGGTACAATGAGCAGTTCTTC; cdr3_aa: CASSQVRGYNEQFF
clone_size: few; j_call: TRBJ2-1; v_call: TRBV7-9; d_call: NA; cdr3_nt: TGTGCCAGCAGCTCCGGGGGGCCTGGTATCGAGCAGTTCTTC; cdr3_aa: CASSSGGPGIEQFF
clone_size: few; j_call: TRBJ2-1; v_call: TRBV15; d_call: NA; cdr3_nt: TGTGCCACCAGCAGGGGACGGTACAATGAGCAGTTCTTC; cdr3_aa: CATSRGRYNEQFF
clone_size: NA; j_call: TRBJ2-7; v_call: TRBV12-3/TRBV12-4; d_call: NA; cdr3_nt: TGTGCCAGCAGTTTGGGGGCAGGATCGGGGTACGAGCAGTACTTC; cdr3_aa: CASSLGAGSGYEQYF
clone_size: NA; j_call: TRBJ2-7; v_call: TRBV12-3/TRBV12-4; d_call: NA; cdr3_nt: TGTGCCAGCAGGGGGCGGGCGTCCTCCTACGAGCAGTACTTC; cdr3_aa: CASRGRASSYEQYF
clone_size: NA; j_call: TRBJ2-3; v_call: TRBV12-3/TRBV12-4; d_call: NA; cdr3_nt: TGTGCCAGCAGTTTTGGTGACTCTAGCACAGATACGCAGTATTTT; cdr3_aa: CASSFGDSSTDTQYF
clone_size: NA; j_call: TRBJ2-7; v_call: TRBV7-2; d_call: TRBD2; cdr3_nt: TGTGCCAGCACCATGGGGGCGGGAGGCTACGAGCAGTACTTC; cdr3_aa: CASTMGAGGYEQYF
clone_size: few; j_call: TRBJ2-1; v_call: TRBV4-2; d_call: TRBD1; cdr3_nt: TGTGCCAGCAGCCCGAGTCGGGACAGCTCCTACAATGAGCAGTTCTTC; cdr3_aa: CASSPSRDSSYNEQFF
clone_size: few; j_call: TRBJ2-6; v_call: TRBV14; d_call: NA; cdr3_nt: TGTGCCAGCAGCCAAGTACGGCAGGGAGCGTCCAACGTCCTGACTTTC; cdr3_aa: CASSQVRQGASNVLTF
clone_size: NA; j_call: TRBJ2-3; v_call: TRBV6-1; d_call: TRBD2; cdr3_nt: TGTGCCAGCAGTACCATAGCGGGAGGGGTGACAGATACGCAGTATTTT; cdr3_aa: CASSTIAGGVTDTQYF
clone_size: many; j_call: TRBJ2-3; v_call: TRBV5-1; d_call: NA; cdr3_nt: TGCGCCAGCAGGCTAGAAGGAGATACGCAGTATTTT; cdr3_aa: CASRLEGDTQYF
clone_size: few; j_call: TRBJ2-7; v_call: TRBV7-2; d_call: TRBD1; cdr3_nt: TGTGCCAGCAGCTTAGCGTCGGGACAGGGGGAGTACGAGCAGTACTTC; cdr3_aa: CASSLASGQGEYEQYF
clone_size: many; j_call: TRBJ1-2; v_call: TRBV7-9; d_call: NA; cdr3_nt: TGTGCCAGCAGTTTAGGGAGCTATGGCTACACCTTC; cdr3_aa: CASSLGSYGYTF